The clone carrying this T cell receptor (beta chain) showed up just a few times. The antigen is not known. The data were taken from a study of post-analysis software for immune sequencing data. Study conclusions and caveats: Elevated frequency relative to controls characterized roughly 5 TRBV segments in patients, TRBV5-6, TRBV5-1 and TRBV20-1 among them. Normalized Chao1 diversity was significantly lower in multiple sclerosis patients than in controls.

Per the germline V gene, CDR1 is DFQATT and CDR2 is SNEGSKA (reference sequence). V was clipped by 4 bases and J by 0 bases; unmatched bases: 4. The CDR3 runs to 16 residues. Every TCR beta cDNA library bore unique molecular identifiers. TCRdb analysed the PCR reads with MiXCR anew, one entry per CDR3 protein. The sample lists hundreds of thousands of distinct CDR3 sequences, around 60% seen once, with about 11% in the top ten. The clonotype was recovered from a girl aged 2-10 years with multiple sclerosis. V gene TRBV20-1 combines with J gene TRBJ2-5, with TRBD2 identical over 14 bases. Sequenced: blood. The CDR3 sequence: CSATGTSGGNQETQYF. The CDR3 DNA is TGCAGTGCTACCGGGACTAGCGGGGGAAACCAAGAGACCCAGTACTTC.